This T cell receptor beta chain was retrieved from a study of blood T cell repertoires in COVID-19. For the study at large: In each case, the material was cDNA or gDNA derived from T cells, B-cell-depleted T cells, or PBMCs.

This CDR3 is 16 amino acids long. V shed 4 bases and J 8 bases; nucleotides not matched to a gene: 12. Germline V CDR1 and CDR2: MNHEY, SVGAGI. As originally analysed: Counts of nucleated cells, estimated from reference gene primer amplification, were obtained. Only in-frame clones appear in the TCRdb table, and some are missing; sequencing was by immunoSEQ multiplex PCR. That table is the source of V, J and clone size, and D and trimming were worked out from the DNA. This repertoire shows roughly 200,000 clones, around 83% found once; its top ten account for about 4.9%. Sequencing was done on a sample of peripheral blood. The chain combines TRBV6-5 with TRBJ2-1; TRBD2 matches 9 bases. The origin of this receptor is a woman of 80 years or more with acute or convalescent COVID-19. CDR3 DNA sequence: TGTGCCAGCAGTTCCCTTAGCGGGAGCTACTCCCATGAGCAGTTCTTC. This codes for CASSSLSGSYSHEQFF.